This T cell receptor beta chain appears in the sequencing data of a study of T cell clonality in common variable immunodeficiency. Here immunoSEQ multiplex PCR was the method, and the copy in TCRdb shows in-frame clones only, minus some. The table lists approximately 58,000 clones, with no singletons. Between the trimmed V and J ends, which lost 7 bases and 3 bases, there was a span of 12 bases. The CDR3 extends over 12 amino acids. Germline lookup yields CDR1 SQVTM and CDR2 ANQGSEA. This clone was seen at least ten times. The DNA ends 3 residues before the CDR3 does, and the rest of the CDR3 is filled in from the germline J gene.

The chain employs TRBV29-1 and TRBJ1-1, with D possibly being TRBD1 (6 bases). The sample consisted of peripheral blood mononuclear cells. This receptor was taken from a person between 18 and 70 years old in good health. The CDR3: CSGGKGDTEAFF. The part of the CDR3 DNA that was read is TGCAGCGGGGGGAAGGGGGACACTGAA.